The 6 T cell receptor beta chains below come from one sample, sequenced in a study of T cell changes during pregnancy in multiple sclerosis (dated by TCRdb to the late 2010s). To prepare the library, the immunoSEQ multiplex PCR assay was applied. In TCRdb, the immuneACCESS table is reduced to in-frame sequences with V and J assigned. These tables do not hold every clone; where another copy was compared, an unresolved V gene accounts for under half, and the others remain unexplained. The table for this sample lists approximately 110,000 clones; 80% to 95% of them were counted only once. 1.5% of the sample is taken by the ten largest. The material was peripheral blood, obtained in the third trimester of pregnancy. All receptors come from a female donor with multiple sclerosis, enrolled in a pregnancy study.

The chain has TRBV7-8 and TRBJ2-3; 7 nucleotides match TRBD2. CDR1 SGHVS and CDR2 FQNEAQ come from the germline V gene. The J segment lost 2 bases and the V segment lost 0 bases, leaving 5 bases of the junction unmatched. The CDR3 sequence is 16 residues long. This CDR3 reads CASSLALSGATDTQYF. CDR3 bases: TGTGCCAGCAGCTTAGCGCTCAGCGGGGCCACAGATACGCAGTATTTT.

V and J are TRBV27 and TRBJ1-2; 9 positions agree with TRBD1. This CDR3 comprises 13 residues. With 6 bases clipped from V and 5 bases from J, the junction kept 4 bases outside the gene matches. The germline V gene has CDR1 MNHEY and CDR2 SMNVEV (reference sequence). CDR3 loop: CASRTGTGYGYTF. The CDR3 DNA is TGTGCCAGCAGAACCGGGACAGGGTATGGCTACACCTTC.

This clone was seen a single time. CDR3 loop: CASSLDGITNTGELFF. CDR3 in DNA: TGTGCCAGCAGCTTAGACGGGATCACGAACACCGGGGAGCTGTTTTTT. The chain uses TRBV13 and TRBJ2-2, with D maybe TRBD2 (5 bases). Trimming stripped 1 base from V and 0 bases from J, with 9 bases between. Germline V gene sequence: CDR1 PRHDT, CDR2 FYEKMQ (reference sequence). CDR3 length: 16 residues.

The chain is built from TRBV6-5 and TRBJ1-1; 10 positions agree with TRBD1. Unmatched junction bases numbered 2, after V lost 1 base and J lost 3 bases. Germline CDR1 is MNHEY and CDR2 is SVGAGI. This CDR3 comprises 15 residues. CDR3 DNA: TGTGCCAGCAGTTACTTGACAGGGGGCCACACTGAAGCTTTCTTT. This encodes CASSYLTGGHTEAFF.

J is TRBJ1-6 and V is TRBV6-5; TRBD1 agrees at 8 bases. The germline V gene has CDR1 MNHEY and CDR2 SVGAGI. The length of the CDR3 is 15 residues. J gave up 9 bases and V 6 bases, and 10 bases lay outside the gene matches. CDR3 nucleotides: TGTGCCAGCAGGATGGAAGGACAGGGAACTTCACCCCTCCACTTT. Its translation is CASRMEGQGTSPLHF.

This clone was recorded only once. The rearrangement uses TRBV6-1 and TRBJ2-5; 9 bases are shared with TRBD1. Germline loops: CDR1 MNHNS, CDR2 SASEGT. The CDR3 spans 16 residues. With 3 bases clipped from V and 5 bases from J, the junction kept 10 bases outside the gene matches. CDR3 region: CASSDLPQGAGETQYF. For the CDR3, the DNA is TGTGCCAGCAGTGATTTACCACAGGGGGCAGGGGAGACCCAGTACTTC.